These T cell receptor beta chains were read from a single sample in a study of blood T cell repertoires in COVID-19. Assay used: immunoSEQ multiplex PCR; TCRdb lists only in-frame clones, some missing. The data show roughly 500,000 clones, roughly 90% seen once. The specimen sequenced was PBMCs or T cells enriched from blood (not recorded which). The receptors come from a woman aged 40 to 50 who had recovered from COVID-19. Each CDR3 is given with its conserved first and last residue. Clone sizes are given selectively: once, few, many, or a class where the clone is expanded.

clone_size | j_call | v_call | cdr3_aa
. | TRBJ1-5 | TRBV29-1 | CSVGQKDQPQHF
. | TRBJ1-2 | TRBV27 | CASRKSTAGYGYTF
. | TRBJ1-1 | TRBV3-1/TRBV3-2 | CASSQGTAGTEAFF
. | TRBJ1-4 | TRBV5-1 | CASSAPGQANEKLFF
once | TRBJ1-2 | TRBV7-6 | CASSPQTGGYDYGYTF
few | TRBJ2-5 | TRBV24-1 | CATSDYGSGRETQYF
once | TRBJ1-2 | TRBV19 | CASSTRDSHYGYTF
once | TRBJ2-6 | TRBV9 | CASSVGGSGANVLTF
once | TRBJ2-7 | TRBV25-1 | CASSDRDRASYEQYF
. | TRBJ2-1 | TRBV11-3 | CASTPGELLNPDEQFF
once | TRBJ1-3 | TRBV14 | CASSQHRGGTGNTIYF
. | TRBJ2-5 | TRBV4-1 | CASSQGGLAGRGQETQYF
. | TRBJ1-5 | TRBV27 | CASSFSSNQPQHF
once | TRBJ2-1 | TRBV4-3 | CASSQEPPGHNNEQFF
. | TRBJ1-4 | TRBV5-1 | CASSFRQGTTNEKLFF
few | TRBJ1-2 | TRBV6-5 | CASSYSPETNYGYTF
. | TRBJ1-6 | TRBV18 | CASSLRQGASNSPLHF
. | TRBJ1-3 | TRBV29-1 | CSVVGGSDSGNTIYF